This is a list of T cell receptor beta chains from one sample in a study of cytomegalovirus exposure and HLA in healthy donors. Using immunoSEQ multiplex PCR, the repertoire was profiled, and TCRdb retains in-frame clones only, with some absent. The table lists under 200,000 clones, roughly four fifths of them singletons. Sample: PBMCs. Receptor source: a woman between 45 and 65 years old in good health and CMV-seronegative. Each CDR3 is given with its conserved first and last residue. A D gene is named only where the DNA matches it firmly. A clone size is listed for some rows: how often the clone was seen (once, few, many), or a class if it is expanded.

d_gene: TRBD2; v_gene: TRBV5-1; j_gene: TRBJ2-2; abundance: NA; CDR3aa: CASSLELAGGELFF; CDR3nt: TGCGCCAGCAGCTTGGAATTAGCGGGCGGGGAGCTGTTTTTT
d_gene: TRBD1; v_gene: TRBV30; j_gene: TRBJ2-7; abundance: NA; CDR3aa: CAWTTSRQGEPYEQYF; CDR3nt: TGTGCCTGGACCACCTCTAGACAGGGGGAACCCTACGAGCAGTACTTC
d_gene: NA; v_gene: TRBV4-1; j_gene: TRBJ2-5; abundance: NA; CDR3aa: CASSSAALVLETQYF; CDR3nt: TGCGCCAGCAGCTCCGCCGCACTAGTTTTGGAGACCCAGTACTTC
d_gene: TRBD1; v_gene: TRBV27; j_gene: TRBJ1-2; abundance: NA; CDR3aa: CASSSGQGDYGYTF; CDR3nt: TGTGCCAGCAGTTCGGGACAGGGGGACTATGGCTACACCTTC
d_gene: NA; v_gene: TRBV28; j_gene: TRBJ1-5; abundance: NA; CDR3aa: CASSSPGGGSTDQPQHF; CDR3nt: TGTGCCAGCAGTTCCCCCGGGGGGGGTTCAACCGATCAGCCCCAGCATTTT
d_gene: NA; v_gene: TRBV5-1; j_gene: TRBJ2-3; abundance: NA; CDR3aa: CASSLGGRRTDTQYF; CDR3nt: TGCGCCAGCAGCCTAGGAGGTCGGAGAACAGATACGCAGTATTTT
d_gene: TRBD1; v_gene: TRBV5-1; j_gene: TRBJ2-5; abundance: NA; CDR3aa: CASSPMTGDGETQYF; CDR3nt: TGCGCCAGCAGCCCGATGACAGGGGACGGGGAGACCCAGTACTTC
d_gene: TRBD1; v_gene: TRBV19; j_gene: TRBJ2-3; abundance: NA; CDR3aa: CASSMRQGTDTQYF; CDR3nt: TGTGCCAGTAGTATGAGACAGGGGACAGATACGCAGTATTTT
d_gene: NA; v_gene: TRBV19; j_gene: TRBJ1-1; abundance: NA; CDR3aa: CASSIEALNTEAFF; CDR3nt: TGTGCCAGTAGTATAGAAGCTCTGAACACTGAAGCTTTCTTT
d_gene: NA; v_gene: TRBV4-3; j_gene: TRBJ1-6; abundance: NA; CDR3aa: CASSQDLRRSPLHF; CDR3nt: TGCGCCAGCAGCCAAGATTTAAGGAGGTCACCCCTCCACTTT
d_gene: TRBD1; v_gene: TRBV27; j_gene: TRBJ1-5; abundance: NA; CDR3aa: CASSLSGGTNNQPQHF; CDR3nt: TGTGCCAGCAGTTTATCAGGGGGCACTAACAATCAGCCCCAGCATTTT
d_gene: TRBD1; v_gene: TRBV6-1; j_gene: TRBJ1-1; abundance: NA; CDR3aa: CASSEGTGREAFF; CDR3nt: TGTGCCAGCAGTGAGGGGACAGGGAGAGAGGCTTTCTTT
d_gene: TRBD2; v_gene: TRBV5-1; j_gene: TRBJ2-5; abundance: NA; CDR3aa: CASSLAQRGGRETQYF; CDR3nt: TGCGCCAGCAGCTTGGCCCAGCGGGGGGGACGTGAGACCCAGTACTTC
d_gene: TRBD2; v_gene: TRBV19; j_gene: TRBJ2-3; abundance: NA; CDR3aa: CASSKTSGGPNPSTDTQYF; CDR3nt: TGTGCCAGCTCCAAAACTAGCGGGGGGCCAAATCCTAGCACAGATACGCAGTATTTT
d_gene: NA; v_gene: TRBV28; j_gene: TRBJ1-2; abundance: NA; CDR3aa: CASSLGRYGYTF; CDR3nt: TGTGCCAGCAGTTTGGGCCGCTATGGCTACACCTTC
d_gene: TRBD1; v_gene: TRBV12-5; j_gene: TRBJ2-2; abundance: NA; CDR3aa: CASGSSTQGTGELFF; CDR3nt: TGTGCTAGTGGCTCCTCAACACAGGGGACCGGGGAGCTGTTTTTT
d_gene: NA; v_gene: TRBV6-5; j_gene: TRBJ1-2; abundance: NA; CDR3aa: CASSYYPGNYGYTF; CDR3nt: TGTGCCAGCAGTTATTATCCGGGAAACTATGGCTACACCTTC
d_gene: TRBD2; v_gene: TRBV11-1; j_gene: TRBJ2-7; abundance: NA; CDR3aa: CASSLGLAGTYEQYF; CDR3nt: TGTGCCAGCAGCTTAGGCCTAGCGGGGACCTACGAGCAGTACTTC
d_gene: TRBD2; v_gene: TRBV7-8; j_gene: TRBJ2-1; abundance: NA; CDR3aa: CASSPRWGSGGLRSYNEQFF; CDR3nt: TGTGCCAGCAGCCCCCGATGGGGTAGCGGGGGGCTCCGGTCCTACAATGAGCAGTTCTTC
d_gene: TRBD1; v_gene: TRBV5-1; j_gene: TRBJ2-1; abundance: NA; CDR3aa: CASSPDRGGYNEQFF; CDR3nt: TGCGCCAGCAGCCCGGACAGGGGGGGTTACAATGAGCAGTTCTTC
d_gene: NA; v_gene: TRBV18; j_gene: TRBJ2-2; abundance: NA; CDR3aa: CASSPRSAALDTGELFF; CDR3nt: TGTGCCAGCTCACCACGATCAGCGGCTTTGGACACCGGGGAGCTGTTTTTT
d_gene: NA; v_gene: TRBV11-2; j_gene: TRBJ2-5; abundance: NA; CDR3aa: CASSSRGTRQSGAQYF; CDR3nt: TGTGCCAGCAGCTCGCGTGGGACCAGACAGTCAGGGGCCCAGTACTTC
d_gene: TRBD2; v_gene: TRBV28; j_gene: TRBJ2-1; abundance: NA; CDR3aa: CASSRTGLAGSEQFF; CDR3nt: TGTGCCAGCAGTCGTACGGGACTAGCGGGAAGTGAGCAGTTCTTC
d_gene: TRBD2; v_gene: TRBV6-1; j_gene: TRBJ2-7; abundance: NA; CDR3aa: CASIGTSGNYEQYF; CDR3nt: TGTGCCAGCATCGGGACTAGCGGGAATTACGAGCAGTACTTC
d_gene: NA; v_gene: TRBV2; j_gene: TRBJ2-7; abundance: NA; CDR3aa: CASGSGTLYEQYF; CDR3nt: TGTGCCAGCGGATCCGGGACACTCTACGAGCAGTACTTC
d_gene: TRBD2; v_gene: TRBV5-8; j_gene: TRBJ2-7; abundance: NA; CDR3aa: CASSLGRGDFYEQYF; CDR3nt: TGTGCCAGCAGCTTGGGTCGGGGGGACTTCTACGAGCAGTACTTC
d_gene: TRBD1; v_gene: TRBV2; j_gene: TRBJ1-3; abundance: NA; CDR3aa: CASLDRPIDGNTIYF; CDR3nt: TGTGCCAGCCTGGACAGGCCAATAGATGGAAACACCATATATTTT
d_gene: NA; v_gene: TRBV7-7; j_gene: TRBJ2-2; abundance: once; CDR3aa: CASSSTGELFF; CDR3nt: TGTGCTAGCAGCTCGACCGGGGAGCTGTTTTTT
d_gene: NA; v_gene: TRBV28; j_gene: TRBJ2-1; abundance: NA; CDR3aa: CASSLGVGQLGNEQFF; CDR3nt: TGTGCCAGCAGTTTGGGGGTCGGACAGCTGGGTAATGAGCAGTTCTTC
d_gene: TRBD1; v_gene: TRBV9; j_gene: TRBJ2-5; abundance: once; CDR3aa: CASSVGRQGAWEQYF; CDR3nt: TGTGCCAGCAGCGTAGGAAGACAGGGGGCGTGGGAGCAGTACTTC
d_gene: NA; v_gene: TRBV18; j_gene: TRBJ1-3; abundance: NA; CDR3aa: CASSPRDTGFSGNTIYF; CDR3nt: TGTGCCAGCTCACCCCGCGACACGGGGTTCTCTGGAAACACCATATATTTT
d_gene: NA; v_gene: TRBV2; j_gene: TRBJ1-5; abundance: NA; CDR3aa: CASSLGENQPQHF; CDR3nt: TGTGCCAGCAGCCTTGGGGAGAATCAGCCCCAGCATTTT
d_gene: NA; v_gene: TRBV6-1; j_gene: TRBJ1-6; abundance: NA; CDR3aa: CASSAHRVANSPLHF; CDR3nt: TGTGCCAGCAGTGCGCACAGGGTTGCGAATTCACCCCTCCACTTT
d_gene: TRBD1; v_gene: TRBV9; j_gene: TRBJ2-3; abundance: NA; CDR3aa: CASSRQGITDTQYF; CDR3nt: TGTGCCAGCAGCCGACAGGGGATAACAGATACGCAGTATTTT
d_gene: NA; v_gene: TRBV4-2; j_gene: TRBJ2-2; abundance: NA; CDR3aa: CASSPELPTGELFF; CDR3nt: TGTGCCAGCAGCCCCGAGCTACCCACCGGGGAGCTGTTTTTT
d_gene: NA; v_gene: TRBV7-8; j_gene: TRBJ2-3; abundance: NA; CDR3aa: CASSFLGADTQYF; CDR3nt: TGTGCCAGCAGCTTCTTAGGGGCAGATACGCAGTATTTT
d_gene: TRBD2; v_gene: TRBV27; j_gene: TRBJ2-7; abundance: NA; CDR3aa: CASSSLGGGSYEQYF; CDR3nt: TGTGCCAGCAGTTCTTTGGGGGGGGGTTCCTACGAGCAGTACTTC
d_gene: TRBD2; v_gene: TRBV18; j_gene: TRBJ2-2; abundance: once; CDR3aa: CASSRGDPQTGELFF; CDR3nt: TGTGCCAGCTCCCGGGGGGATCCCCAAACCGGGGAGCTGTTTTTT
d_gene: NA; v_gene: TRBV28; j_gene: TRBJ1-4; abundance: NA; CDR3aa: CASSFVGEKLFF; CDR3nt: TGTGCCAGCAGTTTTGTCGGTGAAAAACTGTTTTTT
d_gene: TRBD2; v_gene: TRBV7-2; j_gene: TRBJ2-5; abundance: NA; CDR3aa: CASSFGTGGETQYF; CDR3nt: TGTGCCAGCAGCTTCGGGACGGGGGGGGAGACCCAGTACTTC
d_gene: NA; v_gene: TRBV28; j_gene: TRBJ2-4; abundance: NA; CDR3aa: CASSLLAQGTQYF; CDR3nt: TGTGCCAGCAGTTTACTGGCACAGGGCACACAGTACTTC
d_gene: TRBD2; v_gene: TRBV6-6; j_gene: TRBJ2-6; abundance: once; CDR3aa: CAGGVGGISGANVLTF; CDR3nt: TGTGCCGGGGGGGTAGGCGGAATCTCTGGGGCCAACGTCCTGACTTTC